A single sample gave rise to the 27 T cell receptor beta chains below, sequenced in a study of T cell repertoires in ileal Crohn's disease. Data came from immunoSEQ multiplex PCR; TCRdb stores just in-frame clones and leaves some out. The sample carries a few thousand clones, less than 85% recorded once. The sample taken for sequencing was ileal tissue. These receptors all come from an adult with Crohn's disease.

The DNA of the CDR3 is TGTGCCAGCAGCTTAAACTTATACAATGAGCAGTTCTTC. The encoded protein is CASSLNLYNEQFF. The genes are TRBV11-2 and TRBJ2-1; D is unresolved. Germline V gives CDR1 SGHAT, CDR2 FQNNGV. The CDR3 totals 13 residues. V was cut by 2 bases and J by 4 bases, with 6 bases left in between. Based on the CDR3 plus reference TRBV11-2 and TRBJ2-1, the full variable domain is EAGVAQSPRYKIIEKRQSVAFWCNPISGHATLYWYQQILGQGPKLLIQFQNNGVVDDSQLPKDRFSAERLKGVDSTLKIQPAKLEDSAVYLCASSLNLYNEQFFGPGTRLTVL.

The rearrangement links TRBV2 to TRBJ2-7; 9 bases match TRBD1. CDR3 length: 15 residues. The trim removed 1 base at V and 3 bases at J, leaving 4 bases unmatched. Germline-derived CDR1 and CDR2 are SNHLY and FYNNEI. This chain's CDR3 is CASSEGVTGGYEQYF. CDR3 DNA: TGTGCCAGCAGTGAAGGGGTGACAGGGGGCTACGAGCAGTACTTC.

This chain joins TRBV2 and TRBJ2-4; TRBD1 aligns across 8 bases. The CDR3 length is 12 residues. The V and J ends lost 6 bases and 5 bases, in that order; junction bases with no gene match: 0. Germline V gene lookup returns CDR1 SNHLY and CDR2 FYNNEI. The CDR3 loop reads CASRDRENIQYF. CDR3 DNA sequence: TGTGCCAGCAGGGACAGGGAAAACATTCAGTACTTC. The full variable domain, rest sourced from reference TRBV2 and TRBJ2-4, is EPEVTQTPSHQVTQMGQEVILRCVPISNHLYFYWYRQILGQKVEFLVSFYNNEISEKSEIFDDQFSVERPDGSNFTLKIRSTKLEDSAMYFCASRDRENIQYFGAGTRLSVL.

This clone was seen once. The chain joins TRBV29-1 to TRBJ2-7, with D uncertain. This CDR3 is 13 amino acids long. V was cut by 1 base and J by 6 bases, with 13 bases left in between. The germline gives CDR1 SQVTM, CDR2 ANQGSEA. In DNA form, the CDR3 reads TGCAGCGTTGAAGGGTCGTCTAGTCGCGAGCAGTACTTC. This codes for CSVEGSSSREQYF.

The rearrangement uses TRBV5-1 and TRBJ2-3; 8 bases are a match to TRBD1. Trimming cost V 7 bases and J 0 bases; bases outside gene matches: 7. This CDR3 has 15 amino acids. Germline lookup yields CDR1 SGHRS and CDR2 YFSETQ. The CDR3 DNA reads as TGCGCCAGCTGTCAGGGGGCCCCTAGCACAGATACGCAGTATTTT. Its translation: CASCQGAPSTDTQYF.

The chain combines TRBV30 with TRBJ1-5, with a weak D call TRBD1 (5 bases). V was pared by 2 bases and J by 2 bases, with 7 bases between. Looked up from germline, CDR1 is GTSNPN and CDR2 is SVGIG (reference sequence). CDR3 size: 13 residues. CDR3 sequence reads: CAWSWGGNQPQHF. The CDR3 DNA reads TGTGCCTGGAGTTGGGGGGGCAATCAGCCCCAGCATTTT.

In its sample, this clone was seen a few times. The chain couples TRBV5-1 to TRBJ1-1; the match to TRBD1 covers 8 bases. V gave up 2 bases and J gave up 6 bases; unmatched junction bases: 9. The CDR3 runs to 15 residues. Germline-derived CDR1 and CDR2 are SGHRS and YFSETQ. CDR3 bases: TGCGCCAGCAGCTTAAGTACAGGGGGATTGGCTGAAGCTTTCTTT. Amino acid sequence: CASSLSTGGLAEAFF. Full variable domain (outside the CDR3, taken from reference TRBV5-1 and TRBJ1-1): KAGVTQTPRYLIKTRGQQVTLSCSPISGHRSVSWYQQTPGQGLQFLFEYFSETQRNKGNFPGRFSGRQFSNSRSEMNVSTLELGDSALYLCASSLSTGGLAEAFFGQGTRLTVV.

V is TRBV5-1 and J is TRBJ1-4; the D gene is possibly TRBD1 (6 bases). Looked up from germline, CDR1 is SGHRS and CDR2 is YFSETQ. V lost 0 bases and J lost 8, with 11 bases in between. This CDR3 contains 14 residues. The CDR3, as DNA: TGCGCCAGCAGCTTGGCAGGGGACGGCGAAAAACTGTTTTTT. Translated: CASSLAGDGEKLFF.

This clone was recorded a few times. The chain is built from TRBV29-1 and TRBJ1-1; the D is unclear. The ends were cut back, 7 bases at V and 0 bases at J, with 12 bases in the middle. CDR3 length equals 13 residues. Germline values: CDR1 SQVTM, CDR2 ANQGSEA. CDR3 sequence reads: CSGLASLNTEAFF. DNA of the CDR3: TGCAGCGGACTGGCGAGTCTGAACACTGAAGCTTTCTTT.

This sequence joins TRBV19 and TRBJ2-3; 9 bases match TRBD1. Looked up from germline, CDR1 is LNHDA and CDR2 is SQIVND (reference sequence). The V and J ends lost 3 bases and 3 bases, in that order; junction bases with no gene match: 1. CDR3 length equals 14 residues. The DNA of the CDR3 is TGTGCCAGTAGTATGACAGGGGGAACAGATACGCAGTATTTT. Translation: CASSMTGGTDTQYF.

The CDR3 is CASSQGVFSGNTIYF. CDR3 coding DNA: TGTGCCAGCAGCCAAGGAGTTTTCTCTGGAAACACCATATATTTT. This chain links TRBV14 with TRBJ1-3; no clear D gene. Germline V gene data show CDR1 as SGHDN and CDR2 as FVKESK. V was pared by 1 base and J by 0 bases, with 7 bases between. CDR3 length equals 15 residues. Using reference TRBV14 and TRBJ1-3 for the parts outside the CDR3, the full variable domain is EAGVTQFPSHSVIEKGQTVTLRCDPISGHDNLYWYRRVMGKEIKFLLHFVKESKQDESGMPNNRFLAERTGGTYSTLKVQPAELEDSGVYFCASSQGVFSGNTIYFGEGSWLTVV.

The V and J genes are TRBV5-1 and TRBJ2-7; a possible D gene is TRBD1 (5 bases). Germline V CDR1 and CDR2: SGHRS, YFSETQ. CDR3 size: 14 residues. Trimming stripped 1 base from V and 4 bases from J, with 12 bases between. CDR3 sequence (DNA): TGCGCCAGCAGCTTGACCATCCAGGGTTACGAGCAGTACTTC. It specifies CASSLTIQGYEQYF.

The genes are TRBV6-1 and TRBJ1-1; D is ambiguous. V shed 7 bases and J shed 1 base, with 10 bases lying between them. CDR3 length equals 13 residues. Germline values: CDR1 MNHNS, CDR2 SASEGT. For the CDR3, the DNA is TGTGCCAGCACGAGAGGGTCGAACACTGAAGCTTTCTTT. Its translation: CASTRGSNTEAFF.

V is TRBV18 and J is TRBJ2-7; tentative D call: TRBD2 (6 bases). CDR1 and CDR2 from the germline V gene are KGHSH and LQKENI. Trimming pared 5 bases from V and 4 bases from J, leaving 15 bases between. The CDR3 totals 14 residues. CDR3 in amino acids: CASSGAGGMYEQYF. CDR3 sequence (DNA): TGTGCCAGCTCAGGAGCTGGCGGGATGTACGAGCAGTACTTC.

The chain carries TRBV5-6 and TRBJ2-7; perhaps TRBD2 as D (5 bases). The CDR3 runs 15 residues. V lost 1 base and J 2 bases, leaving 13 bases between the germline ends. Germline CDR1 and CDR2: SGHDT and YYEEEE. The CDR3, as DNA: TGTGCCAGCAGCTTGCCGGGGAGTCGGCCCTACGAGCAGTACTTC. It yields the protein CASSLPGSRPYEQYF.

The chain employs TRBV19 and TRBJ2-7, with 9 bases identical to TRBD1. CDR1 LNHDA and CDR2 SQIVND come from the germline V gene (reference sequence). V lost 6 bases, J lost 5 bases, and 11 bases stayed unmatched. CDR3 size: 15 residues. CDR3 residues: CASSRGDRASNEQYF. DNA for the CDR3: TGTGCCAGTAGCCGGGGGGACAGGGCCTCGAACGAGCAGTACTTC.

On this clone itself: At one boundary the junction diverges from the germline segment, which might be a read error. The chain carries TRBV7-7 and TRBJ2-1, with 7 nucleotides matching TRBD2. Germline values: CDR1 SSHAT, CDR2 FNYEAQ (reference sequence). This CDR3 is built from 13 residues. Written as DNA, the CDR3 is TGTGCTAGCAGCTCCAGACTAGCCGCTGAGCAGTTCTTC. Its protein product is CASSSRLAAEQFF.

CDR3 protein: CASTSGRAYNEQFF. The CDR3, as DNA: TGTGCCAGCACTAGTGGGAGGGCCTACAATGAGCAGTTCTTC. V and J are TRBV7-6 and TRBJ2-1; 7 positions agree with TRBD2. The CDR3 is 14 amino acids. V shed 7 bases and J 2 bases; nucleotides not matched to a gene: 5. From germline, CDR1 is SGHVS and CDR2 FNYEAQ.

This rearrangement joins TRBV19 to TRBJ2-2, with D possibly being TRBD2 (5 bases). V was clipped by 6 bases and J by 5 bases, with 7 bases between them. Germline CDR1 is LNHDA and CDR2 is SQIVND (reference sequence). The CDR3 is 12 amino acids. The CDR3 DNA reads TGTGCCAGTAGAACGGGGACCGGGGAGCTGTTTTTT. Amino acid sequence: CASRTGTGELFF.

The CDR3 sequence: CATGGDGGWETQYF. The CDR3 DNA reads as TGTGCCACTGGGGGGGATGGAGGCTGGGAGACCCAGTACTTC. The chain carries TRBV7-7 and TRBJ2-5; 7 positions agree with TRBD2. The CDR3 is 14 amino acids. Germline CDR1 reads SSHAT; CDR2 reads FNYEAQ (reference sequence). The V gene end was trimmed by 10 bases and the J gene end by 5 bases; junction bases not matched to a gene: 13.

Regarding this clone: The sample carries other DNA sequences with the same CDR3. The rearrangement uses TRBV5-1 and TRBJ2-1; no definite D call. The V end was cut by 6 bases, the J end by 0 bases, with 7 bases between. The CDR3 contains 13 residues. Per the germline V gene, CDR1 is SGHRS and CDR2 is YFSETQ. CDR3 sequence reads: CASTGGSYNEQFF. The CDR3 DNA is TGCGCCAGCACCGGCGGCTCCTACAATGAGCAGTTCTTC.

This chain links TRBV7-8 with TRBJ2-7; 8 positions agree with TRBD2. CDR1 SGHVS and CDR2 FQNEAQ come from the germline V gene. Trimming cost V 10 bases and J 7 bases; bases outside gene matches: 15. CDR3 size: 14 residues. The CDR3 coding sequence is TGTGCCACCCTAGAAAAAGCGGGAGATCGGGAGCAGTACTTC. Its protein is CATLEKAGDREQYF.

By frequency in the sample, this clone is large. The CDR3 sequence: CASSPDRMNTEAFF. Written as DNA, the CDR3 is TGTGCCAGCAGCCCCGACAGGATGAACACTGAAGCTTTCTTT. The chain carries TRBV7-4 and TRBJ1-1, with D possibly TRBD1 on 6 matching bases. The germline V and J ends were trimmed by 5 bases and 0 bases, with 10 bases remaining between them. Germline V gene lookup returns CDR1 SGHVT and CDR2 SQSDAQ. The CDR3 consists of 14 residues.

The rearrangement uses TRBV13 and TRBJ1-1; weak D call: TRBD1 (5 bases). The CDR3 is 14 residues long. Trimming took off 0 bases at V and 10 bases at J, with 15 bases between the two ends. Looked up from germline, CDR1 is PRHDT and CDR2 is FYEKMQ (reference sequence). The CDR3 region has the DNA TGTGCCAGCAGCTTAGGACAGGCCAGTTGGGGAGCTTTCTTT. Translating gives CASSLGQASWGAFF.

This chain connects TRBV10-3 to TRBJ2-3, with D possibly matching TRBD1 (5 bases). The CDR3 sequence is 14 residues long. V dropped 10 bases and J dropped 0 bases, with 14 bases sitting between them. Germline CDR1 and CDR2: ENHRY and SYGVKD. The CDR3 nucleotides read TGTGCCACCTCGTCAGGGATTAGCACAGATACGCAGTATTTT. Amino acids: CATSSGISTDTQYF.

V gene TRBV19 combines with J gene TRBJ2-2, with TRBD2 as a possible D gene (6 bases). From germline, CDR1 is LNHDA and CDR2 SQIVND (reference sequence). The CDR3 is 15 residues long. Trimming took 7 bases from V and 2 from J, leaving 14 bases between them. The CDR3 sequence: CASTIGTLNTGELFF. For the CDR3, the DNA is TGTGCCAGTACCATTGGGACTCTCAACACCGGGGAGCTGTTTTTT.

A single count supports this clone. The chain links TRBV4-1 to TRBJ1-2, with D tentatively TRBD1 (6 bases). The CDR3 is 12 amino acids. Germline V gene data show CDR1 as MGHRA and CDR2 as YSYEKL. The V end lost 4 bases, the J end lost 5 bases, and 8 bases lay between the germline ends. CDR3 in amino acids: CASSPGQYGYTF. In DNA form, the CDR3 reads TGCGCCAGCAGCCCTGGACAGTATGGCTACACCTTC.